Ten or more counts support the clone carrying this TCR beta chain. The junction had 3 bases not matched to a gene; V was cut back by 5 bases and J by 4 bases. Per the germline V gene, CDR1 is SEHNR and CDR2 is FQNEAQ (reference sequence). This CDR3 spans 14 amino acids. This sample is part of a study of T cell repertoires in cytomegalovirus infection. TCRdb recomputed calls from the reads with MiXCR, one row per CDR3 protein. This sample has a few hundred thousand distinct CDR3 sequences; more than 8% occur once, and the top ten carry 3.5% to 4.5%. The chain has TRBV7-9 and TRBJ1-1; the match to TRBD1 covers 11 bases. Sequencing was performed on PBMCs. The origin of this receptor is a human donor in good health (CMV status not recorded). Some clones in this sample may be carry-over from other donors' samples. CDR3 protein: CASSPGQGATEAFF. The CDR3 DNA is TGTGCCAGCAGCCCCGGACAGGGGGCCACTGAAGCTTTCTTT. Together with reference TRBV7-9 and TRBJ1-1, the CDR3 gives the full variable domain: DTGVSQNPRHKITKRGQNVTFRCDPISEHNRLYWYRQTLGQGPEFLTYFQNEAQLEKSRLLSDRFSAERPKGSFSTLEIQRTEQGDSAMYLCASSPGQGATEAFFGQGTRLTVV.